This T cell receptor (beta chain) was identified during a study of blood T cell dynamics during melanoma immunotherapy. Generated by immunoSEQ multiplex PCR, the TCRdb table keeps only in-frame clones and is missing some. The table shows some 10,000 clones, with 75% to 90% occurring only once. Regarding time point: week 3, after first cycle of checkpoint inhibitor. Trimming left V 3 bases short and J 1 base short, with 12 bases between. Germline CDR1 is KGHSH and CDR2 is LQKENI. This CDR3 is 15 amino acids long. The sequence derives from a human donor with melanoma. V usage is TRBV18 and J usage is TRBJ1-1; the D gene is possibly TRBD1 (5 bases). The starting material was blood, obtained from a patient treated with checkpoint blockade. The CDR3 loop is CASSPTGTGNTEAFF. Here the CDR3 DNA reads TGTGCCAGCTCACCGACCGGGACGGGGAACACTGAAGCTTTCTTT.